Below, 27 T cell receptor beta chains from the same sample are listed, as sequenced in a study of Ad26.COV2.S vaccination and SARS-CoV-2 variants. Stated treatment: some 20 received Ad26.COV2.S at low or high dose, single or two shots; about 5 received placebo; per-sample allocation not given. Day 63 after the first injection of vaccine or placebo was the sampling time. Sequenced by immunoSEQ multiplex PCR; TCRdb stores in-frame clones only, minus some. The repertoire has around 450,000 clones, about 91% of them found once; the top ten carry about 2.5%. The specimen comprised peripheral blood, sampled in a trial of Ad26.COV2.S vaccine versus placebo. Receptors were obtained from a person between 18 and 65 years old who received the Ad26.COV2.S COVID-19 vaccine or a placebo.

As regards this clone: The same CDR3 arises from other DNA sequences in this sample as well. The CDR3 loop reads CATSDPRQGGYNEQFF. For the CDR3, the DNA is TGTGCCACCAGTGATCCCAGACAGGGGGGGTACAATGAGCAGTTCTTC. The chain couples TRBV24-1 to TRBJ2-1, with 9 positions matching TRBD1. Germline CDR1 and CDR2: KGHDR and SFDVKD. This CDR3 comprises 16 residues. J was trimmed by 4 bases and V by 3 bases; bases with no gene match: 6.

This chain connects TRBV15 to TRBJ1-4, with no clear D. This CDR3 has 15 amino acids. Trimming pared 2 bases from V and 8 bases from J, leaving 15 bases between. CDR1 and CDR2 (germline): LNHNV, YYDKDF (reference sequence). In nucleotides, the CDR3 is TGTGCCACCAGCAGAAGAAGTAACTCAGCGGAAAAACTGTTTTTT. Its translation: CATSRRSNSAEKLFF.

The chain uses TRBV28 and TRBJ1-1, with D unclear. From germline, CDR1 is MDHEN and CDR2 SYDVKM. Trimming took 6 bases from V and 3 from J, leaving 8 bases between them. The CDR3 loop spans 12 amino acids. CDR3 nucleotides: TGTGCCAGCAGCCCGGGATACACTGAAGCTTTCTTT. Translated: CASSPGYTEAFF.

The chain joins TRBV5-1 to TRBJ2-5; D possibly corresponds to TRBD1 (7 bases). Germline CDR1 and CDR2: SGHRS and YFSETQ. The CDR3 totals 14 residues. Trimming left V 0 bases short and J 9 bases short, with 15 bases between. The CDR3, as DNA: TGCGCCAGCAGCTTGGGACAGGGCGGAGGGTCCCAGTACTTC. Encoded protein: CASSLGQGGGSQYF.

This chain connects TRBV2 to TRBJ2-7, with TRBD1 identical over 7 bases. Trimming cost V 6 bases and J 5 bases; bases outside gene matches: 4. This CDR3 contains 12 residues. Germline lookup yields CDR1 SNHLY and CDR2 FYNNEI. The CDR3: CASSYTGDEQYV. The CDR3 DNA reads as TGTGCCAGCAGCTATACAGGGGACGAGCAGTACGTC.

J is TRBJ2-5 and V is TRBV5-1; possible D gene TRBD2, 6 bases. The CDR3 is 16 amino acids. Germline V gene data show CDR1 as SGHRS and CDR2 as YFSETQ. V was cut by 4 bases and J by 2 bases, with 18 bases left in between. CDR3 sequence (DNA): TGCGCCAGCAGCGGGAGGACGCGGGGCCCTCAAGAGACCCAGTACTTC. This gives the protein CASSGRTRGPQETQYF.

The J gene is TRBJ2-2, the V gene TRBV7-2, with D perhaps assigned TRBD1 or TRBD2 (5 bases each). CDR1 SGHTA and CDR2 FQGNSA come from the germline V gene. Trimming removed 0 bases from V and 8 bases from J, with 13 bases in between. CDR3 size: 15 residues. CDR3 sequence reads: CASSLAGVLTGELFF. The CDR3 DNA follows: TGTGCCAGCAGCTTAGCGGGGGTATTGACTGGGGAGCTGTTTTTT.

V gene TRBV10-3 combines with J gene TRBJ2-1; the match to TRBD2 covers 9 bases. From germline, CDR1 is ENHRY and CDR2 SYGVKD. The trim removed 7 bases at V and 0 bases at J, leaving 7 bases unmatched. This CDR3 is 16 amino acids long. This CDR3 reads CAITASGVSSYNEQFF. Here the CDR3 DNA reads TGTGCCATCACGGCTAGCGGGGTTAGCTCCTACAATGAGCAGTTCTTC.

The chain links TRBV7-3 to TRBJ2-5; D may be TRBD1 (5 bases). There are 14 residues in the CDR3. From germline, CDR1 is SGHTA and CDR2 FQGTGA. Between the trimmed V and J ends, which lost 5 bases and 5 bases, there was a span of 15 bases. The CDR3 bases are TGTGCCAGCAGCCAGGGCCGAGAGTACGAGACCCAGTACTTC. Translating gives CASSQGREYETQYF.

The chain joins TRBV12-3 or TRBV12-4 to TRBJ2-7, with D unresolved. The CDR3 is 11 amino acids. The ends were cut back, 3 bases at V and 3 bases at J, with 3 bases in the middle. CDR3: CASSFDYEQYF. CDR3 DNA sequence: TGTGCCAGCAGTTTTGACTACGAGCAGTACTTC.

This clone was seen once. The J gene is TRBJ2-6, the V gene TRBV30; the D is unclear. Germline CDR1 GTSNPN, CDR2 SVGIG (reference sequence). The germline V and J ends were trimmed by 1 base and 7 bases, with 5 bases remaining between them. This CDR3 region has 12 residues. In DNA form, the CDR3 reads TGTGCCTGGAGTGCCCTCGCCAACGTCCTGACTTTC. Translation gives CAWSALANVLTF.

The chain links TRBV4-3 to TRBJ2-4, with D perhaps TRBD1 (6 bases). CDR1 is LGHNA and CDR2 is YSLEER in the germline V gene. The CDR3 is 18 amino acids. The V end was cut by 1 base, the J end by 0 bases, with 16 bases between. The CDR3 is CASSQGGTTLLAKNIQYF. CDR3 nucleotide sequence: TGCGCCAGCAGCCAAGGGGGGACAACCTTACTAGCCAAAAACATTCAGTACTTC.

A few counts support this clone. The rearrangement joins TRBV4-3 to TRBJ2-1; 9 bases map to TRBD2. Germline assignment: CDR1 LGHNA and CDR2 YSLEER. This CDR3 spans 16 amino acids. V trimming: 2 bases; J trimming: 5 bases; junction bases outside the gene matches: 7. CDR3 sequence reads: CASSQYVAGANNEQFF. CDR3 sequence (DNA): TGCGCCAGCAGCCAATATGTAGCGGGGGCCAACAATGAGCAGTTCTTC.

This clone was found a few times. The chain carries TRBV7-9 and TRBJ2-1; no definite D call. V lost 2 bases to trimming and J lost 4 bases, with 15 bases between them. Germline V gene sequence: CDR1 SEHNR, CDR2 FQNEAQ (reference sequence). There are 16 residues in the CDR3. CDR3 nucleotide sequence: TGTGCCAGCAGCTTACAATTAGCTTCTCCTTACAATGAGCAGTTCTTC. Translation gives CASSLQLASPYNEQFF. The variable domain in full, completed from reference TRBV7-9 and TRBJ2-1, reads DTGVSQNPRHKITKRGQNVTFRCDPISEHNRLYWYRQTLGQGPEFLTYFQNEAQLEKSRLLSDRFSAERPKGSFSTLEIQRTEQGDSAMYLCASSLQLASPYNEQFFGPGTRLTVL.

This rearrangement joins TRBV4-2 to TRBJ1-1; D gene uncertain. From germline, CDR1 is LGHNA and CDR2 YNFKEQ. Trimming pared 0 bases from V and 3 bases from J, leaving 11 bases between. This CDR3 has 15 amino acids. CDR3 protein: CASSQEGSLDTEAFF. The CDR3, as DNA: TGTGCCAGCAGCCAAGAAGGGAGTCTGGACACTGAAGCTTTCTTT.

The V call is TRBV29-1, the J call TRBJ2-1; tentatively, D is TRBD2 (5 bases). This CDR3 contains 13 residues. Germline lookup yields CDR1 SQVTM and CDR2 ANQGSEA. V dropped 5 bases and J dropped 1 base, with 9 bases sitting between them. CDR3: CSVSRGSYNEQFF. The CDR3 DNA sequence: TGCAGCGTTTCCAGAGGGTCCTACAATGAGCAGTTCTTC.

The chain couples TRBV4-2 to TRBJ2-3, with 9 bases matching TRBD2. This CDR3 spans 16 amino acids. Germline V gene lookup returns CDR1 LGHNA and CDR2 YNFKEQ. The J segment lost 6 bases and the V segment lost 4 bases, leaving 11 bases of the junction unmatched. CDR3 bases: TGTGCCAGCAGCCCGCCTACGGCGGGGGGGCCTGATACGCAGTATTTT. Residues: CASSPPTAGGPDTQYF.

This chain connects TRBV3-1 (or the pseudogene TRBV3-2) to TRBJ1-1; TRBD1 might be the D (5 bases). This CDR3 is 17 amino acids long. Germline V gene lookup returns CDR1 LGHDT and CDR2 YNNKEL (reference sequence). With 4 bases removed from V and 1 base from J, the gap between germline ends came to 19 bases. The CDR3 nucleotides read TGTGCCAGCAGCCTTCTACGGAGGGGCCGCGAGAACACTGAAGCTTTCTTT. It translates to CASSLLRRGRENTEAFF.

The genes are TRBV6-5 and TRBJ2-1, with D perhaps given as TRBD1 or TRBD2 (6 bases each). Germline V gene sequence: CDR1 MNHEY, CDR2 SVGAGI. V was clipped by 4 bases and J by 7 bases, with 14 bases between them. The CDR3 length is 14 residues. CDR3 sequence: CASSSPGAGNEQFF. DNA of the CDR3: TGTGCCAGCAGTTCCCCGGGGGCAGGAAATGAGCAGTTCTTC.

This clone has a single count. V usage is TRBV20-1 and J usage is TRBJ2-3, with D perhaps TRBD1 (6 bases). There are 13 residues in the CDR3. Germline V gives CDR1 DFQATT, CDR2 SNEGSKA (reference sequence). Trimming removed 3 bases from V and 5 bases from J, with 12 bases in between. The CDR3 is CSASRTVGDTQYF. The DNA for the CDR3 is TGCAGTGCTAGTCGGACAGTTGGAGATACGCAGTATTTT.

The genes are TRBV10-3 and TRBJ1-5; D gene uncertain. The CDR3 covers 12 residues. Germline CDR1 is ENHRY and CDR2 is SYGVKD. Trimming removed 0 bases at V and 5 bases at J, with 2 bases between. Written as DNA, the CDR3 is TGTGCCATCAGTGAGTCCTATCAGCCCCAGCATTTT. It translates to CAISESYQPQHF.

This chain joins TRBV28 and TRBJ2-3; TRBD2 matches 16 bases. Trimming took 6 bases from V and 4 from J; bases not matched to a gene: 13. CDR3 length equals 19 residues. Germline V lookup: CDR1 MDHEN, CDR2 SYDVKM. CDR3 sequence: CASSPRWGTSGGAPDTQYF. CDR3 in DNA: TGTGCCAGCAGCCCTAGGTGGGGGACTAGCGGGGGGGCCCCAGATACGCAGTATTTT.

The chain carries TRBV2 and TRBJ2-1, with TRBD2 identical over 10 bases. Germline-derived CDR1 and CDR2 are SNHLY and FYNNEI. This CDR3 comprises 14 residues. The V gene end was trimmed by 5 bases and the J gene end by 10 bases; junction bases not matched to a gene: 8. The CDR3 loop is CASSSYRTSGEQFF. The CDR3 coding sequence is TGTGCCAGCAGTTCCTACCGGACTAGCGGCGAGCAGTTCTTC.

The CDR3 bases are TGTGCCACCAGCAGTGGGGACAGGTCCTACGAGCAGTACGTC. Encoded protein: CATSSGDRSYEQYV. The chain couples TRBV15 to TRBJ2-7; the match to TRBD1 covers 8 bases. In germline, CDR1 is LNHNV, CDR2 YYDKDF (reference sequence). This CDR3 comprises 14 residues. The V segment lost 3 bases and the J segment 1 base; nucleotides outside the gene matches: 2.

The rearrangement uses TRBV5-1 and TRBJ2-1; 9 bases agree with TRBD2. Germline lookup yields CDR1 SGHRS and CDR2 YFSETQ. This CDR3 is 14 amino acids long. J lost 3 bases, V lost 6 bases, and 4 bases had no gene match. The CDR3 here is CASTREGRYNEQFF. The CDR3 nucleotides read TGCGCCAGCACGCGGGAGGGCCGCTACAATGAGCAGTTCTTC.

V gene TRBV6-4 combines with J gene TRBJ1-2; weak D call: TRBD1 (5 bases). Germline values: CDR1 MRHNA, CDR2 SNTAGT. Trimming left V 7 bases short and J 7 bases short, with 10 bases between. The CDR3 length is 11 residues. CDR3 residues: CASKRGGGYTF. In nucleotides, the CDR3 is TGTGCCAGCAAGCGGGGGGGTGGCTACACCTTC.

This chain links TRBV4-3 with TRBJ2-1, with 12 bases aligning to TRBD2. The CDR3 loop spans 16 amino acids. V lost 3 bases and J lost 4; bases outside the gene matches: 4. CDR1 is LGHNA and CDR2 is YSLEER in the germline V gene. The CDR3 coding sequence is TGCGCCAGCAGCCACCTACTAGCGGGGGGATACAATGAGCAGTTCTTC. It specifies CASSHLLAGGYNEQFF.